A selection of T cell receptor beta chains follows, all from one sample in a study of regulatory T cells in long-lasting Graves disease. In TCRdb, the multiplex PCR reads were re-called with MiXCR into one record per CDR3 protein. The table has a few hundred thousand distinct CDR3 sequences, approximately 16% seen once. This same sample was also part of a study on T cells in Graves' hyperthyroidism and ophthalmopathy.

The sample was peripheral blood mononuclear cells (PBMCs), taken at new diagnosis, from a patient treated with antithyroid drugs. These receptors originate from a man aged 35-49 years with Graves disease. Both conserved end residues are part of each CDR3. The order of the fields is clone size, D gene, CDR3 length, J gene, V gene, CDR3 protein, CDR3 DNA. A D gene is named only where the DNA matches it firmly. Clone size is shown for a subset of rows, as once, few, many or a class of expanded clone.

abundance: many; d_gene: TRBD2; len: 16; j_gene: TRBJ2-3; v_gene: TRBV7-3; CDR3aa: CASSTSLAGGRDTQYF; CDR3nt: TGTGCCAGCAGCACCTCTCTAGCGGGGGGGAGGGATACGCAGTATTTT
abundance: many; d_gene: TRBD2; len: 22; j_gene: TRBJ2-1; v_gene: TRBV7-2; CDR3aa: CASSPGGGRKTSGGTSYNEQFF; CDR3nt: TGTGCCAGCAGTCCGGGGGGGGGCCGCAAGACTAGCGGGGGGACATCCTACAATGAGCAGTTCTTC
abundance: .; d_gene: TRBD1; len: 15; j_gene: TRBJ2-5; v_gene: TRBV12-3/TRBV12-4; CDR3aa: CASSPFTGGVETQYF; CDR3nt: TGTGCCAGCAGTCCGTTTACAGGGGGCGTGGAGACCCAGTACTTC
abundance: many; d_gene: TRBD1; len: 16; j_gene: TRBJ2-7; v_gene: TRBV5-1; CDR3aa: CASSGFPEGQPYEQYF; CDR3nt: TGCGCCAGCAGCGGGTTTCCCGAGGGACAGCCCTACGAGCAGTACTTC
abundance: many; d_gene: .; len: 12; j_gene: TRBJ1-5; v_gene: TRBV10-2; CDR3aa: CASSDTRQPQHF; CDR3nt: TGCGCCAGCAGTGATACCCGGCAGCCCCAGCATTTT
abundance: few; d_gene: TRBD2; len: 14; j_gene: TRBJ2-7; v_gene: TRBV2; CDR3aa: CASSRTSGVYEQYF; CDR3nt: TGTGCCAGCAGTCGGACTAGCGGAGTCTACGAGCAGTACTTC
abundance: many; d_gene: .; len: 11; j_gene: TRBJ2-1; v_gene: TRBV11-2; CDR3aa: CASSLASEQFF; CDR3nt: TGTGCCAGCAGCTTAGCTAGTGAGCAGTTCTTC
abundance: many; d_gene: TRBD2; len: 13; j_gene: TRBJ2-7; v_gene: TRBV20-1; CDR3aa: CSARDLAGYEQYF; CDR3nt: TGCAGTGCTAGAGATCTAGCGGGCTACGAGCAGTACTTC
abundance: .; d_gene: .; len: 14; j_gene: TRBJ1-1; v_gene: TRBV18; CDR3aa: CASSPVVQGTEAFF; CDR3nt: TGTGCCAGCTCACCAGTGGTCCAGGGCACTGAAGCTTTCTTT
abundance: .; d_gene: .; len: 15; j_gene: TRBJ2-3; v_gene: TRBV28; CDR3aa: CASSLTGSAADTQYF; CDR3nt: TGTGCCAGCAGTTTGACCGGGAGCGCCGCTGATACGCAGTATTTT
abundance: many; d_gene: TRBD1; len: 11; j_gene: TRBJ1-1; v_gene: TRBV30; CDR3aa: CAWSRDSRAFF; CDR3nt: TGTGCCTGGAGTCGGGACAGTCGAGCTTTCTTT
abundance: many; d_gene: .; len: 16; j_gene: TRBJ1-6; v_gene: TRBV12-3/TRBV12-4; CDR3aa: CASSLRVGHFISPLHF; CDR3nt: TGTGCCAGCAGTTTACGAGTCGGACATTTCATTTCACCCCTCCACTTT
abundance: few; d_gene: TRBD1; len: 17; j_gene: TRBJ1-5; v_gene: TRBV19; CDR3aa: CASTPRTGENSNQPQHF; CDR3nt: TGTGCCAGTACCCCTCGGACAGGAGAAAATAGCAATCAGCCCCAGCATTTT
abundance: many; d_gene: .; len: 14; j_gene: TRBJ2-7; v_gene: TRBV7-2; CDR3aa: CASSPIIGSYEQYF; CDR3nt: TGTGCCAGCAGCCCAATTATTGGTTCCTACGAGCAGTACTTC
abundance: many; d_gene: TRBD2; len: 16; j_gene: TRBJ2-7; v_gene: TRBV2; CDR3aa: CASTGLAGGSSYEQYF; CDR3nt: TGTGCCAGCACAGGACTAGCGGGGGGGAGCTCCTACGAGCAGTACTTC
abundance: many; d_gene: .; len: 13; j_gene: TRBJ2-3; v_gene: TRBV11-3; CDR3aa: CASSSQSGGEEYF; CDR3nt: TGTGCCAGCAGCTCACAGTCGGGGGGCGAGGAGTATTTT
abundance: .; d_gene: TRBD1; len: 12; j_gene: TRBJ2-1; v_gene: TRBV29-1; CDR3aa: CSSTGGYNEQFF; CDR3nt: TGCAGCAGTACAGGGGGCTACAATGAGCAGTTCTTC
abundance: many; d_gene: .; len: 12; j_gene: TRBJ2-3; v_gene: TRBV18; CDR3aa: CASSPKLGTQYF; CDR3nt: TGTGCCAGCTCACCAAAGTTGGGTACGCAGTATTTT
abundance: many; d_gene: .; len: 14; j_gene: TRBJ1-3; v_gene: TRBV7-2; CDR3aa: CASSFLTAGNTIYF; CDR3nt: TGTGCCAGCAGCTTTCTGACTGCTGGAAACACCATATATTTT
abundance: few; d_gene: .; len: 14; j_gene: TRBJ2-3; v_gene: TRBV4-1; CDR3aa: CASSQDVGPDTQYF; CDR3nt: TGCGCCAGCAGCCAAGATGTAGGCCCAGATACGCAGTATTTT
abundance: .; d_gene: .; len: 14; j_gene: TRBJ2-3; v_gene: TRBV7-9; CDR3aa: CASSLLRGADTQYF; CDR3nt: TGTGCCAGCAGCTTACTCCGTGGGGCAGATACGCAGTATTTT
abundance: many; d_gene: .; len: 13; j_gene: TRBJ2-7; v_gene: TRBV12-3/TRBV12-4; CDR3aa: CASSLGSIYEQYF; CDR3nt: TGTGCCAGCAGTTTGGGCAGCATTTACGAGCAGTACTTC
abundance: many; d_gene: TRBD1; len: 14; j_gene: TRBJ1-6; v_gene: TRBV28; CDR3aa: CASSTGQVISPLHF; CDR3nt: TGTGCCAGCAGCACGGGACAGGTCATATCACCCCTCCACTTT
abundance: many; d_gene: TRBD2; len: 15; j_gene: TRBJ2-7; v_gene: TRBV20-1; CDR3aa: CRPGLAGRTSYEQYF; CDR3nt: TGCAGGCCGGGACTAGCGGGGAGGACCTCCTACGAGCAGTACTTC
abundance: few; d_gene: .; len: 13; j_gene: TRBJ2-2; v_gene: TRBV2; CDR3aa: CASSRDYTGELFF; CDR3nt: TGTGCCAGCAGCAGGGACTACACCGGGGAGCTGTTTTTT
abundance: few; d_gene: .; len: 14; j_gene: TRBJ2-1; v_gene: TRBV24-1; CDR3aa: CATTGPSSYNEQFF; CDR3nt: TGTGCCACCACCGGGCCGAGCTCCTACAATGAGCAGTTCTTC
abundance: many; d_gene: TRBD2; len: 15; j_gene: TRBJ2-7; v_gene: TRBV7-9; CDR3aa: CASSLGLAGTYEQYF; CDR3nt: TGTGCCAGCAGCCTGGGACTAGCGGGGACCTACGAGCAGTACTTC
abundance: many; d_gene: .; len: 13; j_gene: TRBJ1-3; v_gene: TRBV2; CDR3aa: CASGSETGNTIYF; CDR3nt: TGTGCCAGCGGGTCAGAAACTGGAAACACCATATATTTT
abundance: many; d_gene: .; len: 13; j_gene: TRBJ2-7; v_gene: TRBV11-3; CDR3aa: CASSLRRGGWQYF; CDR3nt: TGTGCCAGCAGCCTCCGCCGCGGGGGCTGGCAGTACTTC
abundance: many; d_gene: .; len: 17; j_gene: TRBJ1-5; v_gene: TRBV6-1; CDR3aa: CASSTLRGAGGNQPQHF; CDR3nt: TGTGCCAGCAGTACCCTAAGGGGGGCAGGTGGCAATCAGCCCCAGCATTTT
abundance: many; d_gene: .; len: 15; j_gene: TRBJ2-1; v_gene: TRBV11-2; CDR3aa: CASSLMRGTYNEQFF; CDR3nt: TGTGCCAGCAGCTTAATGCGGGGAACCTACAATGAGCAGTTCTTC
abundance: many; d_gene: .; len: 16; j_gene: TRBJ2-5; v_gene: TRBV6-1; CDR3aa: CASRKTWQGYGETQYF; CDR3nt: TGTGCCAGCAGAAAAACGTGGCAGGGGTATGGAGAGACCCAGTACTTC
abundance: many; d_gene: .; len: 12; j_gene: TRBJ1-1; v_gene: TRBV5-1; CDR3aa: CASSFGNTEAFF; CDR3nt: TGTGCCAGCAGTTTCGGGAACACTGAAGCTTTCTTT
abundance: many; d_gene: .; len: 16; j_gene: TRBJ1-2; v_gene: TRBV18; CDR3aa: CASYPGLGVRDYGYTF; CDR3nt: TGTGCCAGTTACCCAGGGTTGGGCGTCAGAGACTATGGCTACACCTTC
abundance: .; d_gene: TRBD2; len: 14; j_gene: TRBJ2-7; v_gene: TRBV5-1; CDR3aa: CASSYSGGPGEQYF; CDR3nt: TGCGCCAGCAGCTATTCGGGAGGACCGGGCGAGCAGTACTTC
abundance: many; d_gene: .; len: 12; j_gene: TRBJ1-2; v_gene: TRBV20-1; CDR3aa: CSPPGPLYGYTF; CDR3nt: TGCAGTCCCCCAGGGCCCCTCTATGGCTACACCTTC